These 26 T cell receptor beta chains originate from one sample sequenced in a study of shared clonotypes between healthy human individuals. Libraries were prepared by immunoSEQ multiplex PCR; TCRdb keeps only in-frame clonotypes and omits some of them. This sample yields 450,000 to 500,000 clones, of which about 82% are seen a single time; 10% to 15% belongs to the top ten. The sequencing input was PBMCs. The origin of the receptors is a woman in her thirties or forties in good health. Some clones in this sample may be carry-over from other donors' samples.

This clone was recorded a few times. The rearrangement links TRBV5-4 to TRBJ1-1; D may be TRBD1 (6 bases). Trimming pared 4 bases from V and 0 bases from J, leaving 16 bases between. This CDR3 is 16 amino acids long. Germline loops: CDR1 SGHNT, CDR2 YYREEE (reference sequence). CDR3: CASSPGVRGLNTEAFF. The DNA of the CDR3 is TGTGCCAGCAGCCCCGGTGTTCGGGGGCTGAACACTGAAGCTTTCTTT.

The chain joins TRBV5-4 to TRBJ2-7; 10 nucleotides line up with TRBD1. Germline CDR1 is SGHNT and CDR2 is YYREEE (reference sequence). J lost 6 bases, V lost 4 bases, and 4 bases had no gene match. There are 13 residues in the CDR3. The CDR3 bases are TGTGCCAGCAGCGTGGACAGGGGGGGCGAGCAGTACTTC. This codes for CASSVDRGGEQYF.

The chain is built from TRBV19 and TRBJ2-7; 9 bases fit TRBD1. V gave up 10 bases and J gave up 3 bases; unmatched junction bases: 7. The CDR3 is 13 amino acids. Per the germline V gene, CDR1 is LNHDA and CDR2 is SQIVND (reference sequence). The chain's CDR3 is CATSGQGDYEQYF. For the CDR3, the DNA is TGTGCCACCTCGGGACAGGGTGACTACGAGCAGTACTTC.

About this clone: This may arise from a read error, as a much more abundant clone is one base away. Within the sample, other DNA sequences also encode this same CDR3. This CDR3 reads CASSSDRDEQYF. The CDR3 nucleotides are TGTGCCAGCAGCTCAGACAGGGACGAGCAGTACTTC. V is TRBV28 and J is TRBJ2-7; TRBD1 matches 7 bases. V was pared by 6 bases and J by 5 bases, with 4 bases of the junction left unmatched. The CDR3 extends over 12 amino acids. From germline, CDR1 is MDHEN and CDR2 SYDVKM.

The chain joins TRBV11-1 to TRBJ2-1; perhaps TRBD2 as D (6 bases). Per the germline V gene, CDR1 is SGHAT and CDR2 is FQDESV (reference sequence). With 5 bases removed from V and 2 bases from J, the gap between germline ends came to 25 bases. The CDR3 is 19 amino acids. CDR3 DNA: TGTGCCAGCAGCCTAGGAGGGATTAGCGCGAGTCGGGCCTACAATGAGCAGTTCTTC. Translation: CASSLGGISASRAYNEQFF. Full variable domain (missing parts from reference TRBV11-1 and TRBJ2-1): EAEVAQSPRYKITEKSQAVAFWCDPISGHATLYWYRQILGQGPELLVQFQDESVVDDSQLPKDRFSAERLKGVDSTLKIQPAELGDSAMYLCASSLGGISASRAYNEQFFGPGTRLTVL.

The V gene is TRBV4-1, the J gene TRBJ1-4; 10 bases agree with TRBD1. Germline lookup yields CDR1 MGHRA and CDR2 YSYEKL. The CDR3 is made up of 21 amino acids. V trimming: 1 base; J trimming: 10 bases; junction bases outside the gene matches: 24. The chain's CDR3 is CASSQALVTGQGPMGSVKLFF. DNA of the CDR3: TGCGCCAGCAGCCAAGCCCTGGTCACGGGACAGGGGCCTATGGGGAGTGTAAAACTGTTTTTT.

Of note for this clone: A far larger clone is a single base away, which makes a read error likely. The sample contains more than one DNA sequence encoding this CDR3. This chain uses TRBV5-4 with TRBJ1-1; TRBD1 is a possible D gene (5 bases). The CDR3 loop spans 13 amino acids. V was pared by 2 bases and J by 3 bases, with 8 bases between. Germline CDR1 SGHNT, CDR2 YYREEE (reference sequence). CDR3 sequence (DNA): TGTGCCAGCAGCTTTGACAGAGACACTGAAGCTTTCTTT. It codes for CASSFDRDTEAFF.

The chain links TRBV7-6 to TRBJ2-6; no firm D call. Trimming removed 2 bases at V and 0 bases at J, with 5 bases between. The CDR3 sequence is 15 residues long. Germline V gives CDR1 SGHVS, CDR2 FNYEAQ. The CDR3 DNA is TGTGCCAGCAGCTTATTTGGCTCTGGGGCCAACGTCCTGACTTTC. It translates to CASSLFGSGANVLTF.

The CDR3 nucleotides read TGTGCCACCAGCAGAGATCAAAGCCACACCGGGGAGCTGTTTTTT. Residues: CATSRDQSHTGELFF. The rearrangement joins TRBV15 to TRBJ2-2; D is unclear. V shed 0 bases and J shed 3 bases, with 8 bases lying between them. The germline V gene encodes CDR1 LNHNV and CDR2 YYDKDF (reference sequence). The CDR3 has 15 amino acids.

The rearrangement uses TRBV28 and TRBJ1-2, with D possibly being TRBD1 (5 bases). The CDR3 extends over 14 amino acids. V lost 7 bases, J lost 3 bases, and 15 bases lay in between. In germline, CDR1 is MDHEN, CDR2 SYDVKM. CDR3 DNA: TGTGCCAGCATCGAACAGGCTTCCTACTATGGCTACACCTTC. This translates into CASIEQASYYGYTF.

The chain has TRBV5-1 and TRBJ2-2; D may be TRBD1 or TRBD2 (6 bases each). CDR1 is SGHRS and CDR2 is YFSETQ in the germline V gene. Between the trimmed V and J ends, which lost 1 base and 6 bases, there was a span of 13 bases. CDR3 length equals 15 residues. CDR3 in DNA: TGCGCCAGCAGCTTGACTCCCGGGGGCCCCGGGGAGCTGTTTTTT. Amino acid sequence: CASSLTPGGPGELFF. Full variable domain (missing parts from reference TRBV5-1 and TRBJ2-2): KAGVTQTPRYLIKTRGQQVTLSCSPISGHRSVSWYQQTPGQGLQFLFEYFSETQRNKGNFPGRFSGRQFSNSRSEMNVSTLELGDSALYLCASSLTPGGPGELFFGEGSRLTVL.

The chain links TRBV29-1 to TRBJ2-5; D may be TRBD2 (6 bases). CDR3 size: 13 residues. Germline CDR1 and CDR2: SQVTM and ANQGSEA. Trimming shortened V by 7 bases and J by 5 bases, and 17 bases separated the two germline ends. The CDR3 protein is CSAPEGSRETQYF. CDR3 coding DNA: TGCAGCGCCCCGGAGGGTAGCCGGGAGACCCAGTACTTC.

This chain uses TRBV29-1 with TRBJ2-7; D is tentatively TRBD1 or TRBD2 (5 bases each). Between the trimmed V and J ends, which lost 6 bases and 5 bases, there was a span of 20 bases. Looked up from germline, CDR1 is SQVTM and CDR2 is ANQGSEA. The length of the CDR3 is 14 residues. CDR3 sequence (DNA): TGCAGCGTCGCTCCGGGGCCCAAACGGAACGAGCAGTACTTC. Translation gives CSVAPGPKRNEQYF.

Note on this clone: Given a far larger clone just one base away, this is likely a sequencing read error. J is TRBJ2-7 and V is TRBV7-2; D perhaps matches TRBD2 (6 bases). Germline loops: CDR1 SGHTA, CDR2 FQGNSA. This CDR3 is built from 14 residues. The DNA for the CDR3 is TGTGCCGGCAGCTCCGGACTAATCCCCTACGAGCAGTACTTC. Its protein is CAGSSGLIPYEQYF. The whole variable domain, filled in from reference TRBV7-2 and TRBJ2-7, reads GAGVSQSPSNKVTEKGKDVELRCDPISGHTALYWYRQSLGQGLEFLIYFQGNSAPDKSGLPSDRFSAERTGGSVSTLTIQRTQQEDSAVYLCAGSSGLIPYEQYFGPGTRLTVT.

This chain uses TRBV9 with TRBJ2-3; 12 positions agree with TRBD2. The ends lost 4 bases at V and 4 bases at J; junction bases unmatched: 7. The CDR3 spans 16 residues. Germline values: CDR1 SGDLS, CDR2 YYNGEE. The CDR3 bases are TGTGCCAGCAGCACCACTAGCGGGAGGATTCCAGATACGCAGTATTTT. It yields the protein CASSTTSGRIPDTQYF.

About this clone: Since a much larger clone is just one base distant, this may be a read error. Other nucleotide sequences in the sample specify the same CDR3. The chain uses TRBV30 and TRBJ1-4, with D possibly being TRBD1 (5 bases). Between the trimmed V and J ends, which lost 1 base and 3 bases, there was a span of 6 bases. Germline assignment: CDR1 GTSNPN and CDR2 SVGIG (reference sequence). The CDR3 sequence is 13 residues long. The CDR3 region has the DNA TGTGCCTGGAGTGCGGGGCCTAATGAAAAACTGTTTTTT. Amino acids: CAWSAGPNEKLFF.

This clone was seen a handful of times. This sequence joins TRBV5-1 and TRBJ1-1; D gene ambiguous. The V and J ends lost 0 bases and 1 base respectively, with 7 bases between them. CDR1 is SGHRS, CDR2 YFSETQ, per germline. This CDR3 contains 14 residues. For the CDR3, the DNA is TGCGCCAGCAGCTTGGTTGACACGAACACTGAAGCTTTCTTT. This encodes CASSLVDTNTEAFF.

The V gene is TRBV10-3, the J gene TRBJ2-5, with D maybe TRBD2 (5 bases). The CDR3 is 13 amino acids. Germline CDR1 reads ENHRY; CDR2 reads SYGVKD. Deletions cut 6 bases from V and 1 base from J, with 9 bases between. CDR3 loop: CAIRWGAQETQYF. DNA of the CDR3: TGTGCCATCAGGTGGGGAGCCCAAGAGACCCAGTACTTC.

This clone was picked up many times. The chain carries TRBV18 and TRBJ2-5, with D possibly matching TRBD2 (5 bases). This CDR3 region has 15 residues. Germline CDR1 and CDR2: KGHSH and LQKENI. Trimming shortened V by 2 bases and J by 5 bases, and 15 bases separated the two germline ends. As DNA, the CDR3 is TGTGCCAGCTCACCAAGTCCGACTCGAGGGGAGACCCAGTACTTC. This sequence encodes CASSPSPTRGETQYF.

The genes are TRBV6-1 and TRBJ1-5; D remains ambiguous. This CDR3 has 15 amino acids. The germline V and J ends were trimmed by 10 bases and 1 base, with 17 bases remaining between them. CDR1 is MNHNS and CDR2 is SASEGT in the germline V gene. The CDR3 region is CATLFEGTSNQPQHF. The CDR3 DNA follows: TGTGCCACACTATTCGAGGGCACGAGCAATCAGCCCCAGCATTTT.

The CDR3 is CASSQDLKAAQYF. CDR3 bases: TGTGCCAGCAGCCAGGACCTGAAGGCGGCCCAGTACTTC. The chain carries TRBV4-2 and TRBJ2-5; the D is unclear. The CDR3 has 13 residues. V dropped 3 bases and J dropped 9 bases, with 14 bases sitting between them. The germline CDR1 and CDR2 sequences are LGHNA and YNFKEQ.

CDR3 residues: CASRKVGSGNTIYF. CDR3 bases: TGCGCCAGCAGGAAGGTAGGCTCTGGAAACACCATATATTTT. The gene calls are TRBV4-1 and TRBJ1-3; D is ambiguous. This CDR3 has 14 residues. Between the trimmed V and J ends, which lost 6 bases and 0 bases, there was a span of 9 bases. CDR1 and CDR2 (germline): MGHRA, YSYEKL.

In this sample, this clone turned up once. The V gene is TRBV15, the J gene TRBJ1-5, with D tentatively TRBD1 (5 bases). Germline V gene data show CDR1 as LNHNV and CDR2 as YYDKDF (reference sequence). The CDR3 is 13 residues long. V was trimmed by 5 bases and J by 5 bases, leaving 10 bases between them. This chain's CDR3 is CATSGSTDQPQHF. In DNA form, the CDR3 reads TGTGCCACCAGCGGTTCGACAGATCAGCCCCAGCATTTT.

This chain uses TRBV28 with TRBJ1-2; TRBD1 matches at 8 bases. Trimming removed 4 bases from V and 5 bases from J; junction bases left unmatched: 6. Germline V lookup: CDR1 MDHEN, CDR2 SYDVKM. CDR3 length equals 14 residues. CDR3 nucleotides: TGTGCCAGCAGTTCGGGACAGGAAGCTTATGGCTACACCTTC. It encodes CASSSGQEAYGYTF.

The rearrangement links TRBV19 to TRBJ2-2; D might be TRBD2 (5 bases). Germline values: CDR1 LNHDA, CDR2 SQIVND (reference sequence). This CDR3 is built from 18 residues. The V gene lost 5 bases and the J gene lost 0 bases, with 19 bases spanning the gap. CDR3 bases: TGTGCCAGTAGTTTCCCCCGCCGGGGAGCGCCGAACACCGGGGAGCTGTTTTTT. Translation gives CASSFPRRGAPNTGELFF.

With regard to this clone: This may come from a read error, since a much larger clone is one base off. The gene calls are TRBV4-3 and TRBJ2-7; D is undetermined. Germline V gives CDR1 LGHNA, CDR2 YSLEER. The CDR3 length is 13 residues. With 0 bases removed from V and 9 bases from J, the gap between germline ends came to 12 bases. The CDR3 DNA reads TGCGCCAGCAGCCAAGAGGTAGGGCCCGGGCAGTACTTC. Its protein product is CASSQEVGPGQYF.